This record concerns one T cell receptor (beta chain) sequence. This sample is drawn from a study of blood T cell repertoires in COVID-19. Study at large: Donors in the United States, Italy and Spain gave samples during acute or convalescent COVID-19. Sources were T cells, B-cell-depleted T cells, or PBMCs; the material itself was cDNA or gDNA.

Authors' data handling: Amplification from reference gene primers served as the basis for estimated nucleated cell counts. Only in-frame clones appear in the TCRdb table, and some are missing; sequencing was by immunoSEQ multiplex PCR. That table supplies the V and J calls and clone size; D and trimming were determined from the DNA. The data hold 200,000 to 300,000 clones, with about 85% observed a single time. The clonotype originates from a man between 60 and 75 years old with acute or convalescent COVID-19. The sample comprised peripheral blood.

The CDR3 nucleotides read TGTGCCAGCAGCGGGACGGAGGGTATCTATGGCTACACCTTC. Protein: CASSGTEGIYGYTF. The chain links TRBV13 to TRBJ1-2; tentatively, D is TRBD1 (5 bases). Germline assignment: CDR1 PRHDT and CDR2 FYEKMQ (reference sequence). V lost 5 bases and J lost 4, with 14 bases in between. The CDR3 has 14 residues.